Below, one T cell receptor (beta chain) is given with its context. TCRdb recomputed calls from the RACE reads with MiXCR, one row per CDR3 protein. The sample lists about 400,000 distinct CDR3 sequences, nearly 6.5% occurring once. Germline values: CDR1 SGHRS, CDR2 YFSETQ. The CDR3 has 13 residues. Trimming stripped 7 bases from V and 1 base from J, with 10 bases between. This sample was taken from a study of human T cells and chemical hapten exposure. The time point was: patch test 2, 6 weeks after DPC sensitization. Stated treatment: therapeutic diphenylcyclopropenone sensitization with weekly scalp DPC.

The rearrangement joins TRBV5-1 to TRBJ2-3; D unresolved. This sample comprised whole blood, obtained in connection with sensitization to the hapten diphenylcyclopropenone (DPC). The TCR was taken from a woman younger than 35 with alopecia areata. Some clones in this sample may be carry-over from other donors' samples. This chain's CDR3 is CASGYSGTDTQYF. For the CDR3, the DNA is TGCGCCAGCGGGTATTCGGGCACAGATACGCAGTATTTT.